A single sample gave rise to the 11 T cell receptor beta chains below, sequenced in a study of OX40 agonist ivuxolimab in advanced cancers. Only in-frame clones appear in the TCRdb table, and some are missing; sequencing was by immunoSEQ multiplex PCR. The sample contains approximately 91,000 clones, 87% of which appear only once. The material was CD4+ or CD8+ T cells sorted from blood, obtained in a trial of the OX40 agonist ivuxolimab. These receptor sequences come from an adult with an advanced solid tumor such as melanoma, head and neck, liver or kidney cancer.

V and J are TRBV5-6 and TRBJ2-7; D is uncertain. Per the germline V gene, CDR1 is SGHDT and CDR2 is YYEEEE. V lost 2 bases and J lost 6, with 15 bases in between. This CDR3 spans 14 amino acids. The CDR3 bases are TGTGCCAGCAGCTTTAGCATGGTGAACCCCGAGCAGTACTTC. Residues: CASSFSMVNPEQYF. Variable domain in full (rest from reference TRBV5-6 and TRBJ2-7): DAGVTQSPTHLIKTRGQQVTLRCSPKSGHDTVSWYQQALGQGPQFIFQYYEEEERQRGNFPDRFSGHQFPNYSSELNVNALLLGDSALYLCASSFSMVNPEQYFGPGTRLTVT.

V and J are TRBV19 and TRBJ2-7; no definite D call. V was pared by 3 bases and J by 0 bases, with 12 bases between. Germline CDR1 LNHDA, CDR2 SQIVND (reference sequence). CDR3 length equals 15 residues. For the CDR3, the DNA is TGTGCCAGTAGTATGGGGTGGTCCTCCTCCTACGAGCAGTACTTC. It codes for CASSMGWSSSYEQYF.

The V and J genes are TRBV19 and TRBJ1-2; D not certain. The CDR3 length is 15 residues. CDR1 and CDR2 (germline): LNHDA, SQIVND (reference sequence). V lost 1 base to trimming and J lost 0 bases, with 9 bases between them. As DNA, the CDR3 is TGTGCCAGTAGTATAGGCCAAGCCTCTAACTATGGCTACACCTTC. Protein: CASSIGQASNYGYTF. Based on the CDR3 plus reference TRBV19 and TRBJ1-2, the full variable domain is DGGITQSPKYLFRKEGQNVTLSCEQNLNHDAMYWYRQDPGQGLRLIYYSQIVNDFQKGDIAEGYSVSREKKESFPLTVTSAQKNPTAFYLCASSIGQASNYGYTFGSGTRLTVV.

The chain links TRBV5-1 to TRBJ2-7; 7 nucleotides line up with TRBD1. Germline V gene sequence: CDR1 SGHRS, CDR2 YFSETQ. The CDR3 extends over 14 amino acids. The junction had 3 bases not matched to a gene; V was cut back by 0 bases and J by 3 bases. CDR3 sequence reads: CASSLAGTDYEQYF. The CDR3 DNA is TGCGCCAGCAGCTTGGCCGGGACAGACTACGAGCAGTACTTC.

A single count supports this clone. The chain has TRBV5-1 and TRBJ2-3, with TRBD1 matching over 10 bases. The CDR3 spans 17 residues. Germline assignment: CDR1 SGHRS and CDR2 YFSETQ. With V trimmed by 7 bases and J by 6 bases, 17 bases remained unmatched. In DNA form, the CDR3 reads TGCGCCAGCTCCCATTACCCCGGGACAGGGGATGGTGATACGCAGTATTTT. Translation gives CASSHYPGTGDGDTQYF.

The V and J genes are TRBV19 and TRBJ2-7, with 10 bases lining up with TRBD1. CDR3 size: 12 residues. CDR1 LNHDA and CDR2 SQIVND come from the germline V gene (reference sequence). The V segment lost 8 bases and the J segment 6 bases; nucleotides outside the gene matches: 4. The CDR3, as DNA: TGTGCCAGTTCCGACAGGGGGCGCGAGCAGTACTTC. Translated: CASSDRGREQYF. The full variable domain, in which reference TRBV19 and TRBJ2-7 provide the parts outside the CDR3, is DGGITQSPKYLFRKEGQNVTLSCEQNLNHDAMYWYRQDPGQGLRLIYYSQIVNDFQKGDIAEGYSVSREKKESFPLTVTSAQKNPTAFYLCASSDRGREQYFGPGTRLTVT.

This sequence joins TRBV19 and TRBJ1-1; D not certain. V shed 0 bases and J shed 0 bases, with 8 bases lying between them. CDR1 and CDR2 from the germline V gene are LNHDA and SQIVND (reference sequence). The length of the CDR3 is 15 residues. The CDR3 is CASSIEPLMNTEAFF. DNA for the CDR3: TGTGCCAGTAGTATAGAGCCACTGATGAACACTGAAGCTTTCTTT. The full variable domain, completed using reference TRBV19 and TRBJ1-1, is DGGITQSPKYLFRKEGQNVTLSCEQNLNHDAMYWYRQDPGQGLRLIYYSQIVNDFQKGDIAEGYSVSREKKESFPLTVTSAQKNPTAFYLCASSIEPLMNTEAFFGQGTRLTVV.

The V call is TRBV9, the J call TRBJ2-3; TRBD2 agrees at 13 bases. Germline CDR1 is SGDLS and CDR2 is YYNGEE. The CDR3 runs 16 residues. V shed 4 bases and J 6 bases; nucleotides not matched to a gene: 8. The CDR3: CASSLLAGGLRDTQYF. CDR3 bases: TGTGCCAGCAGCTTACTAGCGGGGGGGCTTCGGGATACGCAGTATTTT.

The rearrangement uses TRBV9 and TRBJ1-1, with 10 bases that match TRBD1. From germline, CDR1 is SGDLS and CDR2 YYNGEE. CDR3 length: 15 amino acids. Trimming took 4 bases from V and 8 from J; bases not matched to a gene: 11. Here the CDR3 DNA reads TGTGCCAGCAGCCCCCGACAGGGGGCTCTACAGGAAGCTTTCTTT. Amino acid sequence: CASSPRQGALQEAFF.

This clone was recorded once. The rearrangement links TRBV9 to TRBJ1-5; no reliable D call. V shed 0 bases and J shed 2 bases, with 9 bases lying between them. Germline V gene data show CDR1 as SGDLS and CDR2 as YYNGEE. The CDR3 is made up of 15 amino acids. CDR3 coding DNA: TGTGCCAGCAGCGTAGGGGCGTCAGGCAATCAGCCCCAGCATTTT. Translation gives CASSVGASGNQPQHF. The full variable domain, with the rest looked up from reference TRBV9 and TRBJ1-5, is DSGVTQTPKHLITATGQRVTLRCSPRSGDLSVYWYQQSLDQGLQFLIQYYNGEERAKGNILERFSAQQFPDLHSELNLSSLELGDSALYFCASSVGASGNQPQHFGDGTRLSIL.

This clone occurred once. This chain uses TRBV25-1 with TRBJ1-2, with TRBD1 matching over 7 bases. V lost 4 bases, J lost 2 bases, and 7 bases stayed unmatched. Germline loops: CDR1 MGHDK, CDR2 SYGVNS. The CDR3 spans 15 residues. The CDR3 spells CASSADDRVNYGYTF. The CDR3 nucleotides are TGTGCCAGCAGTGCGGATGACAGGGTCAACTATGGCTACACCTTC.